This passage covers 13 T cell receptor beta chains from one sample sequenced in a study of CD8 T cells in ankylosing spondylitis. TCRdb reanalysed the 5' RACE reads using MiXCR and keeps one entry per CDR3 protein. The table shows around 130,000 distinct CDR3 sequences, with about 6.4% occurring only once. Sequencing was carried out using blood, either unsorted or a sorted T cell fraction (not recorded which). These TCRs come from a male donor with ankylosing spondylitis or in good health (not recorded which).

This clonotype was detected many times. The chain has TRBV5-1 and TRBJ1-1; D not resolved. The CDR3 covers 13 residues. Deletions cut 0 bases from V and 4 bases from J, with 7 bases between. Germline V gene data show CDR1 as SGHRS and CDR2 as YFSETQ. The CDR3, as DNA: TGCGCCAGCAGCTTGGATAACCCCACTGAAGCTTTCTTT. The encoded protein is CASSLDNPTEAFF.

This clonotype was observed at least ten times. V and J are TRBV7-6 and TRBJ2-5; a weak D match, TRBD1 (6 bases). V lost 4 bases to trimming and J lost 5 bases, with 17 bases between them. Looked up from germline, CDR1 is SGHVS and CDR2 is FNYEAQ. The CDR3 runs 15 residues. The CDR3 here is CASSSQGLVAETQYF. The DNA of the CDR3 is TGTGCCAGCAGCTCCCAGGGGTTAGTGGCGGAGACCCAGTACTTC.

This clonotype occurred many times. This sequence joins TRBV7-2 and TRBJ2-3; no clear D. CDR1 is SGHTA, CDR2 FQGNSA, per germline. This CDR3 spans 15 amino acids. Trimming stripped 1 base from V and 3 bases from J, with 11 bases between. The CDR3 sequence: CASSLGRRGTDTQYF. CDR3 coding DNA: TGTGCCAGCAGCTTAGGGAGACGTGGAACAGATACGCAGTATTTT.

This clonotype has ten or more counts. CDR3 sequence: CASSPLGRANTEAFF. DNA for the CDR3: TGTGCCAGCAGCCCTTTGGGGAGGGCCAACACTGAAGCTTTCTTT. This chain connects TRBV11-2 to TRBJ1-1, with D hard to call. Germline V gene lookup returns CDR1 SGHAT and CDR2 FQNNGV. The CDR3 is 15 amino acids. The ends were cut back, 5 bases at V and 2 bases at J, with 15 bases in the middle.

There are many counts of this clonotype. CDR3 DNA sequence: TGTGCCAGCAGGCTCGTAGCGGGTGGGACCTACAATGAGCAGTTCTTC. This encodes CASRLVAGGTYNEQFF. The V gene is TRBV6-4, the J gene TRBJ2-1, with 7 bases fitting TRBD2. The CDR3 runs 16 residues. V trimming: 6 bases; J trimming: 2 bases; junction bases outside the gene matches: 10. Germline CDR1 and CDR2: MRHNA and SNTAGT.

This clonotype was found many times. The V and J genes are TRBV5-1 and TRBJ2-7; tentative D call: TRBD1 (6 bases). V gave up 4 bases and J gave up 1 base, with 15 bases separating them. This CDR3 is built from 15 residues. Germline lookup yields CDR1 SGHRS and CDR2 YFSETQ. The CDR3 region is CASSQGQWRSYEQYF. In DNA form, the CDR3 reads TGCGCCAGCAGCCAAGGACAGTGGAGGTCCTACGAGCAGTACTTC. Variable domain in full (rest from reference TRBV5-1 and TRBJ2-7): KAGVTQTPRYLIKTRGQQVTLSCSPISGHRSVSWYQQTPGQGLQFLFEYFSETQRNKGNFPGRFSGRQFSNSRSEMNVSTLELGDSALYLCASSQGQWRSYEQYFGPGTRLTVT.

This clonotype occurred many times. The CDR3 nucleotides are TGTGCCAGCAGCTTGGACACTAGTATTCGTGCCAATGAGCAGTTCTTC. It yields the protein CASSLDTSIRANEQFF. The gene calls are TRBV5-5 and TRBJ2-1, with a weak D call TRBD2 (5 bases). The CDR3 has 16 amino acids. Germline V gene sequence: CDR1 SGHKS, CDR2 YYEKEE (reference sequence). The V and J ends lost 0 bases and 6 bases respectively, with 16 bases between them. The full variable domain, with the rest looked up from reference TRBV5-5 and TRBJ2-1, is DAGVTQSPTHLIKTRGQQVTLRCSPISGHKSVSWYQQVLGQGPQFIFQYYEKEERGRGNFPDRFSARQFPNYSSELNVNALLLGDSALYLCASSLDTSIRANEQFFGPGTRLTVL.

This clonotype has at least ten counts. The CDR3 region has the DNA TGTGCCAGTCGCGGACTTCTCTACGGGGACACTGAAGCTTTCTTT. Protein: CASRGLLYGDTEAFF. This rearrangement joins TRBV19 to TRBJ1-1, with D unclear. The V and J ends lost 8 bases and 3 bases respectively, with 19 bases between them. Per germline, CDR1 LNHDA and CDR2 SQIVND (reference sequence). The CDR3 totals 15 residues.

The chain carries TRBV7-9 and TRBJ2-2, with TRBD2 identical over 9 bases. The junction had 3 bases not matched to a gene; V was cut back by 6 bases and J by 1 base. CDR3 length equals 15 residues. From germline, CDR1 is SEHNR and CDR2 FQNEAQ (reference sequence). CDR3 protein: CASSRLAVNTGELFF. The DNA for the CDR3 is TGTGCCAGCAGTCGACTAGCGGTGAACACCGGGGAGCTGTTTTTT.

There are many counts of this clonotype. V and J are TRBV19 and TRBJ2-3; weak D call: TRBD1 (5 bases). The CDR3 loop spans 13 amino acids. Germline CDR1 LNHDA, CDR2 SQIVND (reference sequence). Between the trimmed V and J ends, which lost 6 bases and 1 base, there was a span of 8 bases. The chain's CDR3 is CASRVQGTDTQYF. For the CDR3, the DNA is TGTGCCAGTAGGGTACAGGGCACAGATACGCAGTATTTT.

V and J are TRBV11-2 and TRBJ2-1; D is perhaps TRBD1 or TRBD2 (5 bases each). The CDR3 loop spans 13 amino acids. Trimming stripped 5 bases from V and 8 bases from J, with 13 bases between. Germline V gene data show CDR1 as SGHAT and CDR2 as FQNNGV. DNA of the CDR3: TGTGCCAGCAGCCCCCGGGGCCTTTATGAGCAGTTCTTC. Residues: CASSPRGLYEQFF.

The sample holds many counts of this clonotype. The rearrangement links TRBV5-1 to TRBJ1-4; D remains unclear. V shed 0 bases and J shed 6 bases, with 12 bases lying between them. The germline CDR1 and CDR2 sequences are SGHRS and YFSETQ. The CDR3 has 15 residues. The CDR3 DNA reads TGCGCCAGCAGCTTGGACGGCAGGAGGGATGAAAAACTGTTTTTT. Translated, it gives CASSLDGRRDEKLFF.

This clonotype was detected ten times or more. The CDR3 bases are TGTGCCAGCACCCTGGGACTAGCGGGAGTATACAATGAGCAGTTCTTC. Its translation is CASTLGLAGVYNEQFF. The chain joins TRBV12-3 or TRBV12-4 to TRBJ2-1; 14 bases align to TRBD2. V lost 7 bases, J lost 4 bases, and 6 bases stayed unmatched. CDR3 size: 16 residues.